The clone carrying this T cell receptor beta chain was detected only a few times. Its target is unknown. This entry belongs to a study of T cell repertoires in cytomegalovirus infection. Looking at the study overall: Use of recently identified HLA-C-restricted and well-studied HLA-B-restricted CMV epitopes was part of the study. Shared public TCR beta signatures pointed to both CMV infection and a matching HLA type.

TCRdb re-analysed the reads in MiXCR, keeping a single row per CDR3 protein. The sample consists of about 830,000 distinct CDR3 sequences, approximately 32% of them appearing once. General study results and limits: Summed public TCR beta family frequency identified CMV carriers bearing the relevant HLA. Ex vivo, HLA-C-restricted CMV-specific TCR beta clonotypes prevailed over the rest of the response.

The CDR3 has 15 amino acids. Germline CDR1 SEHNR, CDR2 FQNEAQ (reference sequence). Trimming pared 4 bases from V and 5 bases from J, leaving 15 bases between. This TCR was sampled from a human donor in good health (CMV status not recorded). Some clones in this sample may be carry-over from other donors' samples. V and J are TRBV7-9 and TRBJ2-4; D could derive from TRBD1 or TRBD2 (5 bases each). The sequencing used cultured CD8+ T cells from PBMCs, collected from culture after CMV antigen stimulation. The DNA of the CDR3 is TGTGCCAGCAGCTCTTCGGGACCTCGGGAAAACATTCAGTACTTC. The encoded protein is CASSSSGPRENIQYF.